What follows are 15 T cell receptor beta chains derived from one specimen sequenced in a study of T cell repertoires in cytomegalovirus infection. TCRdb used MiXCR to reprocess the reads, holding one entry per CDR3 protein. The sample includes about 100,000 distinct CDR3 sequences, 25% to 30% of them seen just once. No antigen has been assigned to these receptors. The specimen was CD8+ T cells from cultured PBMCs, collected from culture after CMV antigen stimulation. Every receptor here comes from a human donor in good health (CMV status not recorded). Some clones in this sample may be carry-over from other donors' samples.

This clonotype was picked up a small number of times. The rearrangement joins TRBV7-8 to TRBJ1-1; D possibly corresponds to TRBD1 (6 bases). The V gene lost 5 bases and the J gene lost 3 bases, with 16 bases spanning the gap. This CDR3 is built from 15 residues. The germline V gene has CDR1 SGHVS and CDR2 FQNEAQ. This chain's CDR3 is CASSPPGHSYTEAFF. DNA of the CDR3: TGTGCCAGCAGCCCTCCGGGACACTCCTACACTGAAGCTTTCTTT.

Written as DNA, the CDR3 is TGTGCCAGCAGCCCCCGGGACAGGGGTTACGAGCAGTACTTC. Protein: CASSPRDRGYEQYF. The genes are TRBV7-9 and TRBJ2-7; 10 bases fit TRBD1. Germline V gene data show CDR1 as SEHNR and CDR2 as FQNEAQ (reference sequence). V dropped 5 bases and J dropped 4; count of bases not matched to a gene: 5. The CDR3 is 14 amino acids.

This clonotype is labeled medium-sized (0.01 to 0.1%). The gene calls are TRBV5-6 and TRBJ1-5; 7 positions agree with TRBD1. V was clipped by 4 bases and J by 5 bases; unmatched bases: 12. This CDR3 has 16 residues. Germline V lookup: CDR1 SGHDT, CDR2 YYEEEE. The CDR3 sequence is CASSRRAQGNYQPQHF. For the CDR3, the DNA is TGTGCCAGCAGCCGAAGGGCACAGGGGAACTATCAGCCCCAGCATTTT. The full variable domain, in which reference TRBV5-6 and TRBJ1-5 provide the parts outside the CDR3, is DAGVTQSPTHLIKTRGQQVTLRCSPKSGHDTVSWYQQALGQGPQFIFQYYEEEERQRGNFPDRFSGHQFPNYSSELNVNALLLGDSALYLCASSRRAQGNYQPQHFGDGTRLSIL.

This clonotype has just a few counts. The V and J genes are TRBV6-6 and TRBJ1-1; maybe TRBD1 (6 bases). The germline gives CDR1 MNHNY, CDR2 SVGAGI (reference sequence). This CDR3 has 14 amino acids. Trimming removed 0 bases at V and 8 bases at J, with 13 bases between. CDR3 loop: CASSYSEGGFEAFF. For the CDR3, the DNA is TGTGCCAGCAGTTACTCCGAGGGGGGATTCGAAGCTTTCTTT.

Only one count was recorded for this clonotype. The rearrangement links TRBV15 to TRBJ1-5; D remains ambiguous. Trimming cost V 4 bases and J 7 bases, with 11 bases left between them. This CDR3 contains 13 residues. Germline CDR1 and CDR2: LNHNV and YYDKDF (reference sequence). This CDR3 reads CATSISHRQPQHF. Here the CDR3 DNA reads TGTGCCACCAGCATCTCCCATAGGCAGCCCCAGCATTTT.

The chain carries TRBV19 and TRBJ2-3, with unresolved D. The CDR3 extends over 15 amino acids. V shed 3 bases and J shed 0 bases, with 10 bases lying between them. Germline V gives CDR1 LNHDA, CDR2 SQIVND (reference sequence). The DNA for the CDR3 is TGTGCCAGTAGTATGTGGTCAGAAAGCACAGATACGCAGTATTTT. It yields the protein CASSMWSESTDTQYF.

This chain uses TRBV7-9 with TRBJ2-3; D uncertain. The length of the CDR3 is 14 residues. Trimming shortened V by 1 base and J by 3 bases, and 8 bases separated the two germline ends. The germline V gene has CDR1 SEHNR and CDR2 FQNEAQ (reference sequence). The CDR3 DNA reads TGTGCCAGCAGCTTAGTATCATTGACAGATACGCAGTATTTT. Amino acid sequence: CASSLVSLTDTQYF.

There are many counts of this clonotype. The chain joins TRBV27 to TRBJ1-5; D gene uncertain. V lost 8 bases, J lost 2 bases, and 7 bases lay in between. CDR1 and CDR2 from the germline V gene are MNHEY and SMNVEV (reference sequence). The CDR3 runs 12 residues. The CDR3 here is CASRRGNQPQHF. DNA for the CDR3: TGTGCCAGCCGGAGGGGCAATCAGCCCCAGCATTTT.

The chain joins TRBV28 to TRBJ2-7; a possible D gene is TRBD1 (5 bases). This CDR3 comprises 15 residues. Germline CDR1 and CDR2: MDHEN and SYDVKM. With 3 bases removed from V and 1 base from J, the gap between germline ends came to 13 bases. CDR3 in DNA: TGTGCCAGCAGTTTGGTCAGGGAAAGATCCTACGAGCAGTACTTC. Translated, it gives CASSLVRERSYEQYF.

The V and J genes are TRBV4-1 and TRBJ2-7, with 11 nucleotides matching TRBD1. From germline, CDR1 is MGHRA and CDR2 YSYEKL. V was clipped by 1 base and J by 5 bases; unmatched bases: 4. The CDR3 length is 15 residues. In DNA, the CDR3 is TGCGCCAGCAGCCAAGGGACAGGGGGCCTTGACGAGCAGTACTTC. It is translated as CASSQGTGGLDEQYF.

This clonotype was counted between two and nine times. The V and J genes are TRBV7-6 and TRBJ1-4, with TRBD1 matching over 8 bases. CDR1 and CDR2 (germline): SGHVS, FNYEAQ. V trimming: 5 bases; J trimming: 8 bases; junction bases outside the gene matches: 4. The CDR3 extends over 13 amino acids. The CDR3 nucleotides are TGTGCCAGCAGCCCACGGACAGGGGAAAAACTGTTTTTT. It specifies CASSPRTGEKLFF. Full variable domain (missing parts from reference TRBV7-6 and TRBJ1-4): GAGVSQSPRYKVTKRGQDVALRCDPISGHVSLYWYRQALGQGPEFLTYFNYEAQQDKSGLPNDRFSAERPEGSISTLTIQRTEQRDSAMYRCASSPRTGEKLFFGSGTQLSVL.

The DNA for the CDR3 is TGTGCCACCAGTGATTTACCGCCTGACAGGGTCGTCTATGGCTACACCTTC. Translated: CATSDLPPDRVVYGYTF. This chain joins TRBV24-1 and TRBJ1-2, with TRBD1 matching over 7 bases. The CDR3 is 17 amino acids. Germline CDR1 and CDR2: KGHDR and SFDVKD. V shed 1 base, J shed 4 bases, and the junction held 11 bases outside the gene matches.

The V gene is TRBV6-6, the J gene TRBJ2-3; 7 bases line up with TRBD2. This CDR3 contains 16 residues. Germline CDR1 and CDR2: MNHNY and SVGAGI (reference sequence). With 4 bases clipped from V and 2 bases from J, the junction kept 9 bases outside the gene matches. The CDR3 DNA is TGTGCCAGCAGTTCGTATGAAGCGGGGTACACAGATACGCAGTATTTT. Its translation: CASSSYEAGYTDTQYF.

The rearrangement links TRBV10-3 to TRBJ2-3, with D perhaps assigned TRBD1 or TRBD2 (6 bases each). V was trimmed by 6 bases and J by 2 bases, leaving 15 bases between them. This CDR3 spans 15 amino acids. Germline-derived CDR1 and CDR2 are ENHRY and SYGVKD. The CDR3 region has the DNA TGTGCCATCAGGGGCGGGGACACCAACACAGATACGCAGTATTTT. It translates to CAIRGGDTNTDTQYF.

The table lists this clonotype with a few counts. The rearrangement links TRBV12-3 or TRBV12-4 to TRBJ2-3; TRBD1 matches at 7 bases. The V and J ends lost 0 bases and 3 bases, in that order; junction bases with no gene match: 3. The CDR3 consists of 15 residues. DNA for the CDR3: TGTGCCAGCAGTTTAGCAGGGGGCTTTACAGATACGCAGTATTTT. This encodes CASSLAGGFTDTQYF.